This T cell receptor beta chain was retrieved from a study of radiotherapy plus CTLA-4 blockade in lung cancer. Trimming took off 5 bases at V and 5 bases at J, with 21 bases between the two ends. Germline V gene lookup returns CDR1 SGHNT and CDR2 YENEEA. The CDR3 extends over 16 amino acids. Data came from immunoSEQ multiplex PCR; TCRdb stores just in-frame clones and leaves some out. The repertoire has 90,000 to 100,000 clones, 80% to 90% of them found once; the top ten carry roughly 4.6%. The sequence was obtained from a human donor with non-small cell lung cancer that progressed on radiotherapy plus ipilimumab. V usage is TRBV11-3 and J usage is TRBJ2-5; TRBD2 might be the D (7 bases). This specimen consisted of peripheral blood, obtained from a patient treated with radiotherapy plus ipilimumab. CDR3 coding DNA: TGTGCCAGCAGCCCGGGGGGCCGGGGAACGGGGGAGACCCAGTACTTC. It codes for CASSPGGRGTGETQYF.